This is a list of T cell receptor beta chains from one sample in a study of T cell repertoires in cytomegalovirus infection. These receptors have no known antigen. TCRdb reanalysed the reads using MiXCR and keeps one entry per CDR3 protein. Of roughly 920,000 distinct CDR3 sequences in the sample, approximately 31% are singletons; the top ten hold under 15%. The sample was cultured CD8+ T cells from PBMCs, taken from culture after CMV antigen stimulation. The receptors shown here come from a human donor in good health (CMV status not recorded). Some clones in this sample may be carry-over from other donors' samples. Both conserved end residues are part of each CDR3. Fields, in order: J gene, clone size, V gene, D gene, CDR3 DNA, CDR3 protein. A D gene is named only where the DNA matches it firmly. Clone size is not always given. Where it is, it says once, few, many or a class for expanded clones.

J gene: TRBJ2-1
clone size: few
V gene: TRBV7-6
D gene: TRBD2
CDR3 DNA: TGTGCCAGCAGCTTAGTCCCCACTAGCGTAAGCTCCTACAATGAGCAGTTCTTC
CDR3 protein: CASSLVPTSVSSYNEQFF

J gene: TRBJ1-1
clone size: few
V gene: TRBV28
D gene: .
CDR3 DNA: TGTGCCAGCAGTTTAGATGGCGGGGACACTGAAGCTTTCTTT
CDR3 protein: CASSLDGGDTEAFF

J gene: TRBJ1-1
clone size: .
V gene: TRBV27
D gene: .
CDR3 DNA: TGTGCCAGCAGTTTATACGGTCCACTAATGAACACTGAAGCTTTCTTT
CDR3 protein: CASSLYGPLMNTEAFF

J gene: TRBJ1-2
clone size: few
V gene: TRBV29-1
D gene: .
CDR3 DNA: TGCAGCGTTGAGCCCCCGGACTGGAGGAGCTATGGCTACACCTTC
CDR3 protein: CSVEPPDWRSYGYTF

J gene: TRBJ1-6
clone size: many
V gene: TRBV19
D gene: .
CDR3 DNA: TGTGCCAGTAGTATCGGCGGGAATTCACCCCTCCACTTT
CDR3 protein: CASSIGGNSPLHF

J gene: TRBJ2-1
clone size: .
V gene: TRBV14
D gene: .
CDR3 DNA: TGTGCCAGCAGCCAGGGGACCCCCCAGTTCTTC
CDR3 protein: CASSQGTPQFF

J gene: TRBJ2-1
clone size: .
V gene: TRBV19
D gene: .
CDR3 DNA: TGTGCCAGTACCATGGGGGGGCAGGTCTCCTACAATGAGCAGTTCTTC
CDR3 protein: CASTMGGQVSYNEQFF

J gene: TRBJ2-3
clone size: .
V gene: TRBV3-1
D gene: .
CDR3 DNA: TGTGCCAGCAGCCCGTCTGAGGGGGATACGCAGTATTTT
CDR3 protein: CASSPSEGDTQYF

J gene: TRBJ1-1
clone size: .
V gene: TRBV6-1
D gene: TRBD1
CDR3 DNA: TGTGCCAGCCCCGAGGGACAGTCGGAGGAAGGCACTGAAGCTTTCTTT
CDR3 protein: CASPEGQSEEGTEAFF

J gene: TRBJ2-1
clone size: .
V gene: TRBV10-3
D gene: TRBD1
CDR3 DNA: TGTGCCATCAGTGAGAGGGACAGGCCCTCCTACAATGAGCAGTTCTTC
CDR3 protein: CAISERDRPSYNEQFF

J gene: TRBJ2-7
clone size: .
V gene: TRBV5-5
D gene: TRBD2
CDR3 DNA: TGTGCCAGCAGCTTGATGGGGGGGACCTTCCACGAGCAGTACTTC
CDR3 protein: CASSLMGGTFHEQYF

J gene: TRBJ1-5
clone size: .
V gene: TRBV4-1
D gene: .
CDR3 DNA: TGCGCCAGCAGCCAAGATTCCGGATTAGTTCAGCCCCAGCATTTT
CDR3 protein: CASSQDSGLVQPQHF

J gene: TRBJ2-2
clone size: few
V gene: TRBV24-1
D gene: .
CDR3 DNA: TGTGCCACCAGTGATCGGAGGGAAACCGGGGAGCTGTTTTTT
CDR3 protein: CATSDRRETGELFF

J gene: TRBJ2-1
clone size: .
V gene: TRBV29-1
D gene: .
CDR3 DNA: TGCAGCGTTATTACCTACAATGAGCAGTTCTTC
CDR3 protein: CSVITYNEQFF